The 14 T cell receptor beta chains presented below share a single source sample, sequenced in a study of technical replicates of blood from a few donors. TCRdb's table, derived via immunoSEQ multiplex PCR, lists solely in-frame clones and lacks some. The data show some 93,000 clones, about 96% seen once. Sequencing was performed on T cells isolated from PBMCs. These receptors were taken from a human donor in good health.

The J gene is TRBJ2-3, the V gene TRBV6-1; TRBD2 agrees at 12 bases. With 8 bases clipped from V and 4 bases from J, the junction kept 4 bases outside the gene matches. Germline lookup yields CDR1 MNHNS and CDR2 SASEGT. There are 14 residues in the CDR3. The CDR3 sequence: CASRTSGASDTQYF. As DNA, the CDR3 is TGTGCCAGCCGGACTAGCGGGGCGTCAGATACGCAGTATTTT.

In this sample, this clone turned up once. CDR3 in amino acids: CSARTGGNSPLHF. The CDR3 nucleotides are TGCAGCGCGAGGACAGGGGGCAACTCACCCCTCCACTTT. This chain connects TRBV29-1 to TRBJ1-6; 11 bases match TRBD1. This CDR3 spans 13 amino acids. After removal of 7 bases from V and 10 bases from J, the junction contained 6 bases not matched to a gene. Germline CDR1 reads SQVTM; CDR2 reads ANQGSEA.

The V call is TRBV5-4, the J call TRBJ2-2, with D possibly TRBD2 on 5 matching bases. There are 15 residues in the CDR3. Trimming left V 4 bases short and J 7 bases short, with 17 bases between. Germline V gene data show CDR1 as SGHNT and CDR2 as YYREEE (reference sequence). The CDR3 bases are TGTGCCAGCAGCCCCGGGGTTTTCACGGGCGGGGAGCTGTTTTTT. It translates to CASSPGVFTGGELFF.

This chain joins TRBV5-6 and TRBJ2-1; 9 bases fit TRBD2. The CDR3 is 15 residues long. Germline CDR1 and CDR2: SGHDT and YYEEEE. With 0 bases clipped from V and 3 bases from J, the junction kept 1 base outside the gene matches. The CDR3 DNA is TGTGCCAGCAGCTTGGTAGCGGGAGTCTACAATGAGCAGTTCTTC. Amino acids: CASSLVAGVYNEQFF.

The J gene is TRBJ1-2, the V gene TRBV7-8; maybe TRBD1 (5 bases). V was trimmed by 5 bases and J by 5 bases, leaving 15 bases between them. Germline V gives CDR1 SGHVS, CDR2 FQNEAQ. The CDR3 extends over 14 amino acids. The DNA for the CDR3 is TGTGCCAGCAGCGGCCGGGGGGACGGATATGGCTACACCTTC. Translating it yields CASSGRGDGYGYTF.

The chain is built from TRBV7-6 and TRBJ2-1; TRBD2 might be the D (6 bases). CDR1 is SGHVS, CDR2 FNYEAQ, per germline. Trimming took off 3 bases at V and 3 bases at J, with 15 bases between the two ends. The CDR3 runs 16 residues. CDR3 bases: TGTGCCAGCAGCTTCGAACCCGGGAGTCGCTACAATGAGCAGTTCTTC. This translates into CASSFEPGSRYNEQFF.

The chain is built from TRBV5-8 and TRBJ1-6; 9 bases are shared with TRBD1. The V gene end was trimmed by 4 bases and the J gene end by 8 bases; junction bases not matched to a gene: 13. The germline V gene encodes CDR1 SGHTS and CDR2 YDEGEE. The CDR3 has 17 amino acids. CDR3 in DNA: TGTGCCAGCAGCAAAACAACCGGGACAGGGATGCATTCACCCCTCCACTTT. As protein: CASSKTTGTGMHSPLHF.

For this clone: The same CDR3 also results from other DNA sequences found in this sample. The rearrangement uses TRBV5-4 and TRBJ2-7, with 7 bases that match TRBD1. Unmatched junction bases numbered 0, after V lost 3 bases and J lost 0 bases. Germline V lookup: CDR1 SGHNT, CDR2 YYREEE (reference sequence). The CDR3 is 13 residues long. Here the CDR3 DNA reads TGTGCCAGCAGCTGGGACAGCTCCTACGAGCAGTACTTC. Amino acids: CASSWDSSYEQYF.

The chain joins TRBV29-1 to TRBJ1-5; D possibly corresponds to TRBD1 (6 bases). Germline-derived CDR1 and CDR2 are SQVTM and ANQGSEA. V was cut by 5 bases and J by 4 bases, with 12 bases left in between. This CDR3 has 13 amino acids. The DNA of the CDR3 is TGCAGCGTTTCGGTTCAGGGGAATCAGCCCCAGCATTTT. Its protein product is CSVSVQGNQPQHF.

V gene TRBV9 combines with J gene TRBJ1-1, with a tentative D call TRBD1 (6 bases). V was clipped by 2 bases and J by 4 bases, with 12 bases between them. Germline V gene lookup returns CDR1 SGDLS and CDR2 YYNGEE. The CDR3 consists of 14 residues. DNA for the CDR3: TGTGCCAGCAGCGTCTCCCCAGGGGCCACTGAAGCTTTCTTT. Its translation is CASSVSPGATEAFF. Variable domain in full (rest from reference TRBV9 and TRBJ1-1): DSGVTQTPKHLITATGQRVTLRCSPRSGDLSVYWYQQSLDQGLQFLIQYYNGEERAKGNILERFSAQQFPDLHSELNLSSLELGDSALYFCASSVSPGATEAFFGQGTRLTVV.

The chain carries TRBV7-6 and TRBJ2-7, with TRBD2 identical over 10 bases. This CDR3 has 16 residues. The J segment lost 0 bases and the V segment lost 0 bases, leaving 2 bases of the junction unmatched. Germline V gene data show CDR1 as SGHVS and CDR2 as FNYEAQ. The CDR3 region has the DNA TGTGCCAGCAGCTTAGCCCCTAGCGGGAGCTCCTACGAGCAGTACTTC. This codes for CASSLAPSGSSYEQYF. Full variable domain (remainder filled in from reference TRBV7-6 and TRBJ2-7): GAGVSQSPRYKVTKRGQDVALRCDPISGHVSLYWYRQALGQGPEFLTYFNYEAQQDKSGLPNDRFSAERPEGSISTLTIQRTEQRDSAMYRCASSLAPSGSSYEQYFGPGTRLTVT.

This chain connects TRBV6-1 to TRBJ1-2; D perhaps matches TRBD1 (6 bases). This CDR3 comprises 14 residues. Deletions cut 5 bases from V and 4 bases from J, with 14 bases between. Per the germline V gene, CDR1 is MNHNS and CDR2 is SASEGT. Here the CDR3 reads CASSLGEQGYGYTF. CDR3 sequence (DNA): TGTGCCAGCAGTCTAGGGGAACAGGGCTATGGCTACACCTTC.

This sequence joins TRBV28 and TRBJ2-3; 9 bases line up with TRBD2. After removal of 3 bases from V and 4 bases from J, the junction contained 8 bases not matched to a gene. In germline, CDR1 is MDHEN, CDR2 SYDVKM. The CDR3 consists of 16 residues. CDR3 protein: CASSFRLAGVADTQYF. CDR3 coding DNA: TGTGCCAGCAGTTTCCGCTTAGCGGGAGTTGCAGATACGCAGTATTTT.

This chain joins TRBV7-3 and TRBJ2-3; TRBD2 matches 9 bases. From germline, CDR1 is SGHTA and CDR2 FQGTGA. This CDR3 region has 16 residues. V was clipped by 2 bases and J by 5 bases; unmatched bases: 8. DNA for the CDR3: TGTGCCAGCAGCTTAGGGTCTAGCGGGGTGGTAGATACGCAGTATTTT. This encodes CASSLGSSGVVDTQYF.